These 20 T cell receptor beta chains came from one sample sequenced in a study of blood T cell repertoires in COVID-19. Using immunoSEQ multiplex PCR, the repertoire was profiled, and TCRdb retains in-frame clones only, with some absent. The table records fewer than 300,000 clones, approximately 84% of them present only once. The sequenced material came from peripheral blood. The source of these receptors is a man aged 50 to 59 with COVID-19, enrolled during active disease.

The chain recombines TRBV29-1 with TRBJ1-5, with D perhaps matching TRBD1 (5 bases). Per the germline V gene, CDR1 is SQVTM and CDR2 is ANQGSEA. V shed 7 bases and J shed 5 bases, with 15 bases lying between them. The CDR3 has 13 amino acids. CDR3 DNA sequence: TGCAGCGCCTCCCAAGGGGTTGATCAGCCCCAGCATTTT. Protein sequence: CSASQGVDQPQHF.

The V call is TRBV2, the J call TRBJ2-5; 14 nucleotides match TRBD2. With 3 bases clipped from V and 0 bases from J, the junction kept 18 bases outside the gene matches. Germline V gives CDR1 SNHLY, CDR2 FYNNEI. The CDR3 has 22 residues. The CDR3 DNA sequence: TGTGCCAGCAGTGAGGGGTACCTTTCCGGGACTAGCGGGAGAGGATACCAAGAGACCCAGTACTTC. Translation: CASSEGYLSGTSGRGYQETQYF.

The chain couples TRBV18 to TRBJ2-5, with D possibly TRBD1 on 5 matching bases. CDR3 size: 12 residues. The V gene lost 8 bases and the J gene lost 5 bases, with 12 bases spanning the gap. The germline V gene encodes CDR1 KGHSH and CDR2 LQKENI. The CDR3 sequence is CASAQGDETQYF. CDR3 DNA: TGTGCCAGCGCCCAGGGCGATGAGACCCAGTACTTC.

This sequence joins TRBV27 and TRBJ2-5, with D hard to call. With 2 bases removed from V and 5 bases from J, the gap between germline ends came to 9 bases. This CDR3 spans 13 amino acids. The germline CDR1 and CDR2 sequences are MNHEY and SMNVEV (reference sequence). The CDR3 sequence: CASSLASRETQYF. The CDR3, as DNA: TGTGCCAGCAGTTTAGCGAGCAGGGAGACCCAGTACTTC.

This clone has more than one count but fewer than ten. The chain has TRBV11-3 and TRBJ2-5, with a weak D call TRBD1 (6 bases). Germline CDR1 and CDR2: SGHNT and YENEEA. The CDR3 spans 13 residues. V dropped 0 bases and J dropped 4 bases, with 6 bases sitting between them. CDR3 bases: TGTGCCAGCAGCTTAGAAGGGGGAGAGACCCAGTACTTC. This encodes CASSLEGGETQYF.

J is TRBJ2-7 and V is TRBV3-1 (or the pseudogene TRBV3-2), with D perhaps TRBD1 (6 bases). Germline values: CDR1 LGHDT, CDR2 YNNKEL (reference sequence). V was pared by 4 bases and J by 2 bases, with 18 bases between. This CDR3 spans 16 amino acids. Here the CDR3 reads CASSRRRDTTPYEQYF. CDR3 in DNA: TGTGCCAGCAGCCGCCGCCGGGACACAACTCCCTACGAGCAGTACTTC.

The gene calls are TRBV5-1 and TRBJ1-2, with 11 bases identical to TRBD1. Germline V gene data show CDR1 as SGHRS and CDR2 as YFSETQ. The CDR3 runs to 14 residues. V gave up 0 bases and J gave up 8 bases; unmatched junction bases: 3. CDR3 region: CASSLGTGGLGYTF. CDR3 in DNA: TGCGCCAGCAGCTTGGGGACAGGGGGCTTGGGCTACACCTTC.

This clone has a handful of counts. The CDR3 DNA reads as TGTGCCAGCAGCTTAATGGGAGGTAGCGGGAGTATTGATGAGCAGTTCTTC. Protein sequence: CASSLMGGSGSIDEQFF. V usage is TRBV7-3 and J usage is TRBJ2-1, with 9 bases aligning to TRBD2. There are 17 residues in the CDR3. V trimming: 1 base; J trimming: 8 bases; junction bases outside the gene matches: 12. Germline CDR1 reads SGHTA; CDR2 reads FQGTGA.

This chain uses TRBV12-3 or TRBV12-4 with TRBJ1-2; the D is unclear. V was pared by 2 bases and J by 13 bases, with 17 bases between. The CDR3 consists of 13 residues. CDR3 residues: CASSLMADTSFTF. CDR3 nucleotides: TGTGCCAGCAGTTTAATGGCTGACACAAGCTTCACCTTC.

V and J are TRBV25-1 and TRBJ2-5; D gene unclear. The germline V gene encodes CDR1 MGHDK and CDR2 SYGVNS. The CDR3 length is 12 residues. V lost 3 bases to trimming and J lost 4 bases, with 6 bases between them. This CDR3 is CASSDNTETQYF. Here the CDR3 DNA reads TGTGCCAGCAGTGATAACACAGAGACCCAGTACTTC. The full variable domain, rest sourced from reference TRBV25-1 and TRBJ2-5, is EADIYQTPRYLVIGTGKKITLECSQTMGHDKMYWYQQDPGMELHLIHYSYGVNSTEKGDLSSESTVSRIRTEHFPLTLESARPSHTSQYLCASSDNTETQYFGPGTRLLVL.

The chain combines TRBV6-6 with TRBJ1-2; 9 nucleotides align to TRBD1. The CDR3 loop spans 14 amino acids. V lost 6 bases to trimming and J lost 6 bases; unmatched junction nucleotides: 8. Germline V gene lookup returns CDR1 MNHNY and CDR2 SVGAGI (reference sequence). CDR3: CASRRRDRANGYTF. The CDR3 DNA reads TGTGCCAGCAGGCGACGGGACAGGGCCAATGGCTACACCTTC.

The chain joins TRBV7-2 to TRBJ1-5, with D possibly being TRBD1 (6 bases). CDR1 is SGHTA, CDR2 FQGNSA, per germline. This CDR3 is built from 14 residues. Trimming left V 8 bases short and J 3 bases short, with 14 bases between. The CDR3 sequence: CASGLGGFNQPQHF. The CDR3 region has the DNA TGTGCCAGCGGACTAGGGGGATTCAATCAGCCCCAGCATTTT.

This clone was observed a single time. This chain links TRBV7-2 with TRBJ2-2, with 7 nucleotides matching TRBD1. The CDR3 extends over 16 amino acids. V dropped 3 bases and J dropped 4; count of bases not matched to a gene: 8. In germline, CDR1 is SGHTA, CDR2 FQGNSA. The CDR3 sequence is CASSFSRGLGTGELFF. Here the CDR3 DNA reads TGTGCCAGCAGCTTCTCGAGGGGGCTTGGCACCGGGGAGCTGTTTTTT.

The rearrangement joins TRBV11-2 to TRBJ2-1; D is ambiguous. Per the germline V gene, CDR1 is SGHAT and CDR2 is FQNNGV. Trimming removed 1 base from V and 6 bases from J, with 13 bases in between. The CDR3 runs 15 residues. Written as DNA, the CDR3 is TGTGCCAGCAGCTTAGGGCCCCTAGAGTCCAATGAGCAGTTCTTC. Residues: CASSLGPLESNEQFF.

The chain joins TRBV11-2 to TRBJ1-3, with D hard to call. CDR1 is SGHAT and CDR2 is FQNNGV in the germline V gene. V was cut by 1 base and J by 4 bases, with 11 bases left in between. This CDR3 has 15 residues. This chain's CDR3 is CASSLGPVAGNTIYF. The CDR3 nucleotides read TGTGCCAGCAGCTTAGGACCAGTAGCGGGAAACACCATATATTTT.

V and J are TRBV9 and TRBJ2-3, with D possibly TRBD2 on 5 matching bases. The CDR3 totals 14 residues. Germline V gives CDR1 SGDLS, CDR2 YYNGEE. The ends were cut back, 1 base at V and 6 bases at J, with 12 bases in the middle. As DNA, the CDR3 is TGTGCCAGCAGCGTATTGGGCGGGCCGGATACGCAGTATTTT. It yields the protein CASSVLGGPDTQYF.

On this clone: Other DNA sequences in this specimen translate into the identical CDR3. The chain is built from TRBV18 and TRBJ2-7; TRBD1 might be the D (5 bases). This CDR3 contains 12 residues. Between the trimmed V and J ends, which lost 6 bases and 5 bases, there was a span of 11 bases. Germline CDR1 reads KGHSH; CDR2 reads LQKENI. CDR3 DNA: TGTGCCAGCTCCCCTCAGGGTGACGAGCAGTACTTC. Translation gives CASSPQGDEQYF.

V usage is TRBV13 and J usage is TRBJ1-4; D is unresolved. The V and J ends lost 5 bases and 4 bases respectively, with 8 bases between them. The germline gives CDR1 PRHDT, CDR2 FYEKMQ (reference sequence). The CDR3 runs 13 residues. The CDR3 reads CASSQRDNEKLFF. The CDR3 DNA is TGTGCCAGCAGCCAGAGGGATAATGAAAAACTGTTTTTT.

The chain couples TRBV15 to TRBJ2-7; 10 bases are shared with TRBD2. The CDR3 extends over 15 amino acids. V shed 3 bases, J shed 3 bases, and the junction held 5 bases outside the gene matches. Germline CDR1 LNHNV, CDR2 YYDKDF (reference sequence). The CDR3 loop is CATSRGPSGGYEQYF. CDR3 DNA sequence: TGTGCCACCAGCAGGGGCCCTAGCGGGGGCTACGAGCAGTACTTC.

As DNA, the CDR3 is TGTGCTAGTGGTTTTCAACAGGGGCTCCACAATGAGCAGTTCTTC. Encoded protein: CASGFQQGLHNEQFF. The J gene is TRBJ2-1, the V gene TRBV12-5; 7 positions agree with TRBD1. This CDR3 spans 15 amino acids. With V trimmed by 3 bases and J by 5 bases, 7 bases remained unmatched. Germline V gives CDR1 LGHNT, CDR2 FRNRAP.